What follows is one T cell receptor beta chain and its context. Its antigen is unknown. Qualities for individual bases were not recorded, and no much larger clone is one base off. This sample was taken from a study of blood T cell repertoires in COVID-19 (TCRdb year 2020). Context from the whole study: The collaborator samples originated in the United States, Italy and Spain and spanned the acute and convalescent phases of COVID-19. The material from the prospective study consisted of cDNA or gDNA derived from T cells, B-cell-depleted T cells, or PBMCs. The dataset comprised deeply sampled blood TCRbeta repertoires from subjects exposed to, actively infected with, or recovered from COVID-19. A freely available public database, intended as a resource for researchers studying the immune response to SARS-CoV-2, is where the repertoires were released. Samples came from the ongoing ImmuneRACE study (first 160 participants) plus 1,254 subjects from 6 global collaborators. Nearly every sample came with metadata listing a de-identified subject ID, COVID-19 status, age in years and sex. Where HLA class I and class II types were available, the types were taken from metadata supplied by the sample provider, not from assay-based typing. Overall results and qualifications from the work: The amount of clinical and demographic metadata varied by source and participant and was provided uncurated.

TCRbeta CDR3 regions were amplified from genomic DNA using the immunoSEQ Assay, a bias-controlled multiplex PCR. The paper's processing steps were these. The number of nucleated cells in each sample was estimated from the amplification of reference gene primers within the assay. To quantify the absolute abundance of each unique TCRbeta CDR3 rearrangement, sequence reads were collapsed and filtered. For each sample, productive Simpson clonality was calculated by taking the square root of Simpson's diversity index across productive rearrangements. TCRdb carries this immuneACCESS record with in-frame sequences only. Its versions omit some clonotypes, under half of them owing to an unresolved V gene in the studies checked, with the rest unexplained. V and J calls and clone size are copied from that table; D and trimming were computed from the DNA. For this sample there are roughly 71,000 clones; 86% appear just once. Less than 2.5% of the sample is in the top ten clones.

The collaborating institutions used their own protocols to collect whole blood in K2EDTA tubes. Collaborator samples were shipped for TCRbeta analysis as frozen whole blood, isolated PBMCs, or DNA extracted from either sample type. V loses 1 base at its end and J loses 4 bases; junction bases beyond the gene matches: 0. Based on the germline V gene, the CDR1 and CDR2 sequences are SGHTA and FQGNSA. The cysteine opens and the phenylalanine closes a CDR3 of 13 amino acids. The entry retains the CDR3 DNA only, 39 bases that are in frame from base 1. The sample taken for sequencing was peripheral blood. The rearrangement joined TRBV7-2 to TRBJ2-5; 7 bases in between match TRBD1. This TCR was sampled from a young man with acute or convalescent COVID-19. CDR3 reads: CASSLDRGETQYF. In nucleotide form, the sequence is TGTGCCAGCAGCTTAGACAGGGGAGAGACCCAGTACTTC. Beyond the CDR3, the reference TRBV7-2 and TRBJ2-5 genes provide the residues; the full variable domain reads: GAGVSQSPSNKVTEKGKDVELRCDPISGHTALYWYRQSLGQGLEFLIYFQGNSAPDKSGLPSDRFSAERTGGSVSTLTIQRTQQEDSAVYLCASSLDRGETQYFGPGTRLLVL.